The 13 T cell receptor beta chains presented below share a single source sample, sequenced in a study of T cell repertoires in cytomegalovirus infection (dated by TCRdb to the late 2010s). For sequencing, an Illumina HiSeq 1500 was employed. Using fastp at Q25 and MiXCR, TCRdb reprocessed the public reads and kept productive beta chains. Each CDR3 protein appears once, grouped with its most common genes and DNA. The sample table holds some 300,000 distinct CDR3 sequences, of which roughly 13% were seen once. The top ten clonotypes cover 8.8% of the sample. The sample was PBMCs. The receptors here all came from a human donor in good health (CMV status not recorded). Some clones in this sample may be carry-over from other donors' samples.

Regarding this clonotype: This could be a read error, since a much larger clone is one nucleotide away. V gene TRBV7-3 combines with J gene TRBJ1-1; D gene unclear. V was cut by 4 bases and J by 4 bases, with 10 bases left in between. Looked up from germline, CDR1 is SGHTA and CDR2 is FQGTGA. This CDR3 contains 13 residues. CDR3 sequence reads: CASSSRGFTEAFF. The CDR3, as DNA: TGTGCCAGCAGCTCCCGGGGATTCACTGAAGCTTTCTTT.

The gene calls are TRBV2 and TRBJ2-1; a possible D gene is TRBD2 (6 bases). V was clipped by 8 bases and J by 12 bases, with 11 bases between them. The germline V gene encodes CDR1 SNHLY and CDR2 FYNNEI. This CDR3 has 10 residues. The CDR3 here is CASGGRGQFF. Written as DNA, the CDR3 is TGTGCCAGCGGGGGGAGAGGGCAGTTCTTC.

This clonotype was recorded a few times. J is TRBJ2-1 and V is TRBV20-1; 9 bases align to TRBD1. Unmatched junction bases numbered 6, after V lost 3 bases and J lost 15 bases. This CDR3 comprises 11 residues. The germline V gene encodes CDR1 DFQATT and CDR2 SNEGSKA (reference sequence). CDR3 in amino acids: CSASVRGQGFF. The CDR3 region has the DNA TGCAGTGCTAGCGTTCGGGGACAGGGGTTCTTC.

This clonotype was counted only a few times. The chain employs TRBV2 and TRBJ2-4; D gene uncertain. Germline V lookup: CDR1 SNHLY, CDR2 FYNNEI. The CDR3 length is 14 residues. V lost 5 bases to trimming and J lost 0 bases, with 8 bases between them. CDR3 sequence reads: CASSLTQAKNIQYF. DNA of the CDR3: TGTGCCAGCAGTCTAACACAAGCCAAAAACATTCAGTACTTC.

This chain connects TRBV7-8 to TRBJ2-7, with D unclear. The ends were cut back, 5 bases at V and 6 bases at J, with 17 bases in the middle. Per the germline V gene, CDR1 is SGHVS and CDR2 is FQNEAQ. The CDR3 spans 14 residues. CDR3 in amino acids: CASSPQTSGFEQYF. The CDR3 DNA reads TGTGCCAGCAGCCCCCAGACGTCGGGCTTCGAGCAGTACTTC.

The sample holds many counts of this clonotype. The chain recombines TRBV7-2 with TRBJ1-2; no clear D. Trimming pared 5 bases from V and 2 bases from J, leaving 15 bases between. CDR1 and CDR2 from the germline V gene are SGHTA and FQGNSA. CDR3 size: 15 residues. DNA for the CDR3: TGTGCCAGCAGCCCACGGGAGGGAGTAAACTATGGCTACACCTTC. Translated: CASSPREGVNYGYTF.

This clonotype occurred many times. This chain uses TRBV7-2 with TRBJ1-2; D ambiguous. The length of the CDR3 is 15 residues. Germline V CDR1 and CDR2: SGHTA, FQGNSA. The V end lost 6 bases, the J end lost 0 bases, and 14 bases lay between the germline ends. The CDR3 coding sequence is TGTGCCAGCAGGAGAGAGAAGGTCCCTAACTATGGCTACACCTTC. Protein sequence: CASRREKVPNYGYTF.

This clonotype was counted only a few times. The chain couples TRBV28 to TRBJ2-3; 7 bases are a match to TRBD1. Per the germline V gene, CDR1 is MDHEN and CDR2 is SYDVKM. J was trimmed by 5 bases and V by 5 bases; bases with no gene match: 7. The CDR3 sequence is 14 residues long. This CDR3 reads CASSETGIGDTQYF. The CDR3 nucleotides are TGTGCCAGCAGTGAGACAGGGATTGGAGATACGCAGTATTTT.

This clonotype has a handful of counts. The CDR3 region is CSATSGSTDTQYF. DNA for the CDR3: TGCAGTGCTACAAGCGGTAGCACAGATACGCAGTATTTT. V and J are TRBV20-1 and TRBJ2-3; a weak D match, TRBD2 (5 bases). Germline CDR1 and CDR2: DFQATT and SNEGSKA (reference sequence). V lost 4 bases to trimming and J lost 0 bases, with 8 bases between them. The CDR3 has 13 amino acids.

This clonotype was detected a few times. The genes are TRBV10-3 and TRBJ1-1; D is unresolved. CDR3 length equals 13 residues. V lost 10 bases and J 1 base, leaving 13 bases between the germline ends. Looked up from germline, CDR1 is ENHRY and CDR2 is SYGVKD. This chain's CDR3 is CATRPERNTEAFF. For the CDR3, the DNA is TGTGCCACCCGACCCGAGAGGAACACTGAAGCTTTCTTT.

This clonotype was observed a few times. The genes are TRBV5-4 and TRBJ2-3; no clear D. The germline V gene has CDR1 SGHNT and CDR2 YYREEE (reference sequence). Trimming removed 6 bases from V and 4 bases from J, with 15 bases in between. This CDR3 has 14 amino acids. CDR3 residues: CASTSFRSADTQYF. The CDR3 nucleotides are TGTGCCAGCACCTCCTTTAGATCGGCAGATACGCAGTATTTT.

This clonotype was seen many times. This chain links TRBV12-3 or TRBV12-4 with TRBJ1-4; TRBD1 agrees at 8 bases. This CDR3 comprises 15 residues. Trimming at V came to 2 bases and at J to 8 bases, leaving 7 bases not matched to a gene. CDR3 bases: TGTGCCAGCAGTTTAAGTGGACAGGGTAACGAAAAACTGTTTTTT. This encodes CASSLSGQGNEKLFF.

There are a few counts of this clonotype. This chain links TRBV11-3 with TRBJ2-5; the match to TRBD2 covers 11 bases. The germline V gene has CDR1 SGHNT and CDR2 YENEEA. This CDR3 comprises 14 residues. J gave up 4 bases and V 5 bases, and 3 bases lay outside the gene matches. The chain's CDR3 is CASSQTSGGETQYF. CDR3 nucleotides: TGTGCCAGCAGCCAAACTAGCGGGGGAGAGACCCAGTACTTC.